This T cell receptor beta chain was recorded in a study of blood T cell repertoires in COVID-19. Only in-frame clones appear in the TCRdb table, and some are missing; sequencing was by immunoSEQ multiplex PCR. The sample holds 60,000 to 65,000 clones, more than 60% seen once. Sequences were obtained from peripheral blood. This clonotype was obtained from a man in his sixties with acute or convalescent COVID-19.

CDR3 in amino acids: CASSPPGTGGLRGQFF. For the CDR3, the DNA is TGTGCCAGCTCACCACCGGGGACAGGGGGCTTGCGTGGGCAGTTCTTC. The rearrangement links TRBV18 to TRBJ2-1, with TRBD1 identical over 12 bases. J was trimmed by 12 bases and V by 0 bases; bases with no gene match: 9. The germline V gene encodes CDR1 KGHSH and CDR2 LQKENI. The CDR3 has 16 amino acids.